The 23 T cell receptor beta chains below were found in one sample sequenced in a study of blood T cell repertoires in COVID-19. Some clones are missing from TCRdb's copy, which holds only in-frame ones; the method was immunoSEQ multiplex PCR. The sample consists of 120,000 to 150,000 clones, around four fifths of them appearing once. Material for sequencing was peripheral blood. Every receptor here comes from a woman between 40 and 55 years old with active or convalescent COVID-19.

The CDR3 region is CASSPKAGSPGEKLFF. CDR3 nucleotide sequence: TGTGCCAGCAGTCCCAAAGCGGGTAGCCCGGGGGAAAAACTGTTTTTT. This rearrangement joins TRBV28 to TRBJ1-4; D is uncertain. Germline V lookup: CDR1 MDHEN, CDR2 SYDVKM. The CDR3 runs to 16 residues. Trimming cost V 5 bases and J 8 bases, with 21 bases left between them.

V and J are TRBV19 and TRBJ2-4; TRBD2 is a possible D gene (5 bases). The CDR3 runs 13 residues. Per the germline V gene, CDR1 is LNHDA and CDR2 is SQIVND (reference sequence). Trimming shortened V by 6 bases and J by 5 bases, and 11 bases separated the two germline ends. The CDR3: CASSWVGENIQYF. In nucleotides, the CDR3 is TGTGCCAGTAGCTGGGTCGGGGAAAACATTCAGTACTTC.

This chain connects TRBV14 to TRBJ2-7; 7 nucleotides agree with TRBD1. Germline values: CDR1 SGHDN, CDR2 FVKESK. The CDR3 runs 14 residues. Germline trimming cut 4 bases from V and 6 bases from J; bases unmatched to any gene: 9. The DNA for the CDR3 is TGTGCCAGCAGCCCGGACAGGTTTGGGTTCGAGCAGTACTTC. As protein: CASSPDRFGFEQYF.

V gene TRBV7-8 combines with J gene TRBJ2-5; D is possibly TRBD1 (6 bases). This CDR3 comprises 14 residues. Per the germline V gene, CDR1 is SGHVS and CDR2 is FQNEAQ. Trimming cost V 2 bases and J 5 bases, with 12 bases left between them. CDR3 amino acids: CASSLQGRGETQYF. The CDR3 bases are TGTGCCAGCAGCTTACAGGGGCGAGGGGAGACCCAGTACTTC.

The chain combines TRBV6-2 or TRBV6-3 with TRBJ2-7; possible D gene TRBD1, 7 bases. The V and J ends lost 4 bases and 0 bases respectively, with 10 bases between them. This CDR3 is 14 amino acids long. Germline CDR1 and CDR2: MNHEY and SVGEGT. The CDR3 nucleotides read TGTGCCAGCAGTTCAGGGGGGAGCTCCTACGAGCAGTACTTC. Amino acid sequence: CASSSGGSSYEQYF.

This chain joins TRBV28 and TRBJ1-5; 7 nucleotides line up with TRBD1. The CDR3 sequence is 15 residues long. J lost 7 bases, V lost 5 bases, and 11 bases had no gene match. Germline-derived CDR1 and CDR2 are MDHEN and SYDVKM. CDR3 bases: TGTGCCAGCAGTCACGACAGGGCGTGGGGACAGCCCCAGCATTTT. Translated, it gives CASSHDRAWGQPQHF.

J is TRBJ1-2 and V is TRBV19; D gene unclear. Germline V lookup: CDR1 LNHDA, CDR2 SQIVND (reference sequence). Trimming cost V 3 bases and J 0 bases, with 14 bases left between them. This CDR3 is built from 16 residues. The CDR3 loop is CASSIPLAGSNYGYTF. The CDR3 DNA sequence: TGTGCCAGTAGTATCCCTCTTGCGGGCTCTAACTATGGCTACACCTTC.

J is TRBJ1-2 and V is TRBV5-6; 10 nucleotides match TRBD1. The ends lost 4 bases at V and 7 bases at J; junction bases unmatched: 10. CDR3 length: 15 residues. Germline V gene data show CDR1 as SGHDT and CDR2 as YYEEEE. This CDR3 reads CASSPLPTGGGGYTF. The CDR3 DNA sequence: TGTGCCAGCAGCCCCCTCCCGACAGGGGGCGGTGGCTACACCTTC.

The chain employs TRBV28 and TRBJ2-4; TRBD1 matches at 8 bases. CDR1 MDHEN and CDR2 SYDVKM come from the germline V gene. The V segment lost 5 bases and the J segment 3 bases; nucleotides outside the gene matches: 9. The CDR3 runs to 16 residues. As DNA, the CDR3 is TGTGCCAGCAGTGCAACAGGGGGGCATGGCAAAAACATTCAGTACTTC. It translates to CASSATGGHGKNIQYF.

The chain is built from TRBV7-9 and TRBJ1-4; TRBD1 agrees at 9 bases. CDR1 and CDR2 from the germline V gene are SEHNR and FQNEAQ (reference sequence). V gave up 5 bases and J gave up 5 bases; unmatched junction bases: 6. The CDR3 runs 15 residues. The CDR3 DNA follows: TGTGCCAGCAGCCCCGGACAGGGGTCAAATGAAAAACTGTTTTTT. Protein: CASSPGQGSNEKLFF.

The rearrangement joins TRBV2 to TRBJ2-7, with D hard to call. Trimming shortened V by 8 bases and J by 3 bases, and 11 bases separated the two germline ends. In germline, CDR1 is SNHLY, CDR2 FYNNEI. The CDR3 extends over 12 amino acids. The CDR3 nucleotides read TGTGCCAGCTATGGTAGGAGCTACGAGCAGTACTTC. This translates into CASYGRSYEQYF.

This sequence joins TRBV10-3 and TRBJ1-5; 8 bases are a match to TRBD1. The CDR3 is 14 amino acids. Germline CDR1 ENHRY, CDR2 SYGVKD. The ends lost 6 bases at V and 2 bases at J; junction bases unmatched: 3. In nucleotides, the CDR3 is TGTGCCATCAGCCAGGACAGGGGCAATCAGCCCCAGCATTTT. Translation gives CAISQDRGNQPQHF.

The J gene is TRBJ1-5, the V gene TRBV27; TRBD1 aligns across 7 bases. V was pared by 3 bases and J by 2 bases, with 4 bases of the junction left unmatched. Germline V gives CDR1 MNHEY, CDR2 SMNVEV (reference sequence). The CDR3 sequence is 15 residues long. CDR3 residues: CASSFGQAGNQPQHF. The CDR3, as DNA: TGTGCCAGCAGTTTTGGACAGGCGGGCAATCAGCCCCAGCATTTT.

The V and J genes are TRBV2 and TRBJ1-4; no clear D. V was cut by 4 bases and J by 0 bases, with 15 bases left in between. Germline CDR1 is SNHLY and CDR2 is FYNNEI. CDR3 length: 17 amino acids. CDR3 loop: CASSVRSWRATNEKLFF. The CDR3 DNA is TGTGCCAGCAGTGTGCGGTCTTGGAGGGCAACTAATGAAAAACTGTTTTTT.

This rearrangement joins TRBV4-1 to TRBJ2-7, with 10 bases identical to TRBD1. The CDR3 totals 16 residues. Germline V CDR1 and CDR2: MGHRA, YSYEKL. Trimming cost V 4 bases and J 2 bases; bases outside gene matches: 8. CDR3 in amino acids: CASSLRGGTGAYEQYF. The CDR3 coding sequence is TGCGCCAGCAGCCTGCGGGGAGGGACAGGGGCCTACGAGCAGTACTTC.

V is TRBV28 and J is TRBJ1-2; TRBD1 is a possible D gene (5 bases). CDR3 length: 14 residues. V was trimmed by 6 bases and J by 4 bases, leaving 15 bases between them. Germline CDR1 reads MDHEN; CDR2 reads SYDVKM. CDR3 in DNA: TGTGCCAGCAGACCCCGGGGGATATTCTATGGCTACACCTTC. Translated: CASRPRGIFYGYTF.

The chain links TRBV6-4 to TRBJ1-6; 9 bases fit TRBD1. Germline V gene sequence: CDR1 MRHNA, CDR2 SNTAGT. Trimming removed 6 bases from V and 6 bases from J; junction bases left unmatched: 3. The CDR3 is 14 amino acids. In DNA form, the CDR3 reads TGTGCCAGCAGGGGGACAGGGAGTAATTCACCCCTCCACTTT. Encoded protein: CASRGTGSNSPLHF.

The chain is built from TRBV28 and TRBJ1-2; possibly TRBD1 for D (6 bases). From germline, CDR1 is MDHEN and CDR2 SYDVKM. The CDR3 runs to 13 residues. V was cut by 6 bases and J by 2 bases, with 10 bases left in between. Here the CDR3 reads CASRSTGNYGYTF. The CDR3 DNA sequence: TGTGCCAGCAGGTCAACAGGGAACTATGGCTACACCTTC.

The V gene is TRBV29-1, the J gene TRBJ1-2, with TRBD1 identical over 10 bases. V shed 3 bases and J 4 bases; nucleotides not matched to a gene: 11. The CDR3 is made up of 16 amino acids. Germline V gene lookup returns CDR1 SQVTM and CDR2 ANQGSEA. The CDR3 loop is CSVEFWVRDRGYGYTF. DNA for the CDR3: TGCAGCGTTGAGTTTTGGGTCCGGGACAGGGGCTATGGCTACACCTTC.

The chain couples TRBV9 to TRBJ1-2; D ambiguous. This CDR3 has 14 residues. Germline-derived CDR1 and CDR2 are SGDLS and YYNGEE. V was pared by 4 bases and J by 4 bases, with 14 bases between. The CDR3 spells CASSPDTRPYGYTF. The CDR3 coding sequence is TGTGCCAGCAGCCCTGACACCCGCCCCTATGGCTACACCTTC.

V and J are TRBV9 and TRBJ1-4; 8 positions agree with TRBD1. Losses at the gene ends were 0 bases for V and 7 bases for J; bases not matched to a gene: 5. This CDR3 region has 15 residues. CDR1 and CDR2 (germline): SGDLS, YYNGEE. CDR3 DNA sequence: TGTGCCAGCAGCGTAGCAGGGGGCGCCGGTGAAAAACTGTTTTTT. This encodes CASSVAGGAGEKLFF.

The chain has TRBV19 and TRBJ1-6; D gene uncertain. The germline V gene has CDR1 LNHDA and CDR2 SQIVND (reference sequence). Trimming took off 3 bases at V and 8 bases at J, with 5 bases between the two ends. The CDR3 is 12 amino acids. This CDR3 reads CASSMRYSPLHF. The CDR3 region has the DNA TGTGCCAGTAGTATGCGGTATTCACCCCTCCACTTT.

CDR3 sequence: CASSPDTVYEQYF. CDR3 in DNA: TGTGCCAGTAGTCCGGACACGGTGTACGAGCAGTACTTC. The chain recombines TRBV19 with TRBJ2-7, with D possibly matching TRBD1 (5 bases). Trimming pared 5 bases from V and 4 bases from J, leaving 12 bases between. The CDR3 covers 13 residues. Germline CDR1 reads LNHDA; CDR2 reads SQIVND (reference sequence).